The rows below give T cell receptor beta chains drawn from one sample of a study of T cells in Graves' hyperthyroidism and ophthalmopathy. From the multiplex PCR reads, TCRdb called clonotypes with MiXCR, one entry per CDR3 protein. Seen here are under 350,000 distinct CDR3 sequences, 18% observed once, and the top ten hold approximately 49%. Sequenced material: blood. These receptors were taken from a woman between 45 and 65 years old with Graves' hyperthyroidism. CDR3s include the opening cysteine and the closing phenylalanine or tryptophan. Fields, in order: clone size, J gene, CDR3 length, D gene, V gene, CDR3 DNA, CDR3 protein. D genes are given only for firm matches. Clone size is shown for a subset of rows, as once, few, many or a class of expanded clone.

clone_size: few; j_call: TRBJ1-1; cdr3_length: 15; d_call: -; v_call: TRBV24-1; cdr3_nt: TGTGCCACCAGGCTCCCAGGGGAAATGAACACTGAAGCTTTCTTT; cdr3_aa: CATRLPGEMNTEAFF
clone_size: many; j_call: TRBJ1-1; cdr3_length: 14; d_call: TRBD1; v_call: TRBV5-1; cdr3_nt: TGCGCCAGCAGCTCGGACAGGTTGAACACTGAAGCTTTCTTT; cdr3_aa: CASSSDRLNTEAFF
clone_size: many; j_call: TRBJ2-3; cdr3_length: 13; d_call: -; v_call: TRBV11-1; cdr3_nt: TGTGCCAGCACCCCGGGGTTCACAGATACGCAGTATTTT; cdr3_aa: CASTPGFTDTQYF
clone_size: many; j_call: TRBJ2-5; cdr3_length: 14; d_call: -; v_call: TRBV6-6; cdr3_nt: TGTGCCAGCAGTTACTCTGGGTGGCAAGAGACCCAGTACTTC; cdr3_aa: CASSYSGWQETQYF
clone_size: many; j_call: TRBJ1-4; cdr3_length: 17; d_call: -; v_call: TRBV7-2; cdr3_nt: TGTGCCAGCAGCTTATCCGGTGTGGGGGGCTGGGGGGAAAAACTGTTTTTT; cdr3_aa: CASSLSGVGGWGEKLFF
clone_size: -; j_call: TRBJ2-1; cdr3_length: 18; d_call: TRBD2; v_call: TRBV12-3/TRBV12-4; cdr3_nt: TGTGCCAGCAGTTCCCCGGGGGGTAGCGGGAGGGGATACAATGAGCAGTTCTTC; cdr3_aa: CASSSPGGSGRGYNEQFF
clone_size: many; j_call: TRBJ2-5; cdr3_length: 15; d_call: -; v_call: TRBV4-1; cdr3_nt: TGCGCCAGCAGCCAAGATCTGACATTCCAAGAGACCCAGTACTTC; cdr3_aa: CASSQDLTFQETQYF
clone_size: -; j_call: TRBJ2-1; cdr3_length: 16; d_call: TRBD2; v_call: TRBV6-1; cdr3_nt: TGTGCCAGCAGTCAAACGGGACTAGCGGCCTGGAATGAGCAGTTCTTC; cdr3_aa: CASSQTGLAAWNEQFF
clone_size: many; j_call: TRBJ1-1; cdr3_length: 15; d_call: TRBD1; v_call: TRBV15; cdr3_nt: TGTGCCACCAGCAGAGAAGGGACAGGGAGTCCTGAAGCTTTCTTT; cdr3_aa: CATSREGTGSPEAFF
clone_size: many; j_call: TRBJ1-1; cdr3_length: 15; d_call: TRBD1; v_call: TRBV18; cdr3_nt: TGTGCCAGCTCACCGGGACAGGCTTCGAACACTGAAGCTTTCTTT; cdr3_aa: CASSPGQASNTEAFF
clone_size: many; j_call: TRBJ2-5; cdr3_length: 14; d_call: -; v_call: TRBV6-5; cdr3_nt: TGTGCCAGCAGTTACTCGACACCAAAAGAGACCCAGTACTTC; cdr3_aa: CASSYSTPKETQYF
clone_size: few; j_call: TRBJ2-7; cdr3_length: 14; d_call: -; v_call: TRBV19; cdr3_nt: TGTGCCAGTAGTTCGTCGGGACCCTCCTACGAGCAGTACTTC; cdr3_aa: CASSSSGPSYEQYF
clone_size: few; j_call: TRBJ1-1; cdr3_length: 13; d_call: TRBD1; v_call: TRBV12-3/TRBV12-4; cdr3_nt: TGTGCCAGCCGTACAGGGGCCAACACTGAAGCTTTCTTT; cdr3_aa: CASRTGANTEAFF
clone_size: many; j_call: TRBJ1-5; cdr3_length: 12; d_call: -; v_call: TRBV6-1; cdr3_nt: TGTGCCACCCAACGAGGGGATCAGCCCCAGCATTTT; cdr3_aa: CATQRGDQPQHF
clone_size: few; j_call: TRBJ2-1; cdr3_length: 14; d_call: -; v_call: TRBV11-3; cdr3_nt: TGTGCCAGCAGCTTAGATCACGGAATCAATGAGCAGTTCTTC; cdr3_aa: CASSLDHGINEQFF
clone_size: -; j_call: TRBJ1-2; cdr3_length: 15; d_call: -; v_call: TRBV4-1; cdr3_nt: TGCGCCAGCAGCCCGACTCCAGGGATGAACTATGGCTACACCTTC; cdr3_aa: CASSPTPGMNYGYTF